This T cell receptor beta chain came from a study of cytomegalovirus exposure and HLA in healthy donors. The study, taken as a whole, reports: The authors enumerated 150 to 200 TCR beta chains as linked to cytomegalovirus. Rarity held for most TCR sequences, but there were some public TCRs that occurred in many donors.

The protocol was immunoSEQ multiplex PCR, while the TCRdb copy is restricted to in-frame clones and leaves out a portion. The table shows roughly 330,000 clones, with around 90% occurring only once. The CDR3 totals 13 residues. V lost 6 bases, J lost 9 bases, and 8 bases stayed unmatched. Germline-derived CDR1 and CDR2 are SGHVS and FQNEAQ. As concerns this clone: Its antigen is undetermined.

Sequencing used PBMCs. This TCR derives from a woman in her twenties or thirties in good health and CMV-seropositive. This chain links TRBV7-8 with TRBJ2-1, with 7 bases that match TRBD1. CDR3 sequence: CASRVEGAGEQFF. CDR3 DNA sequence: TGTGCCAGCAGAGTAGAGGGGGCCGGTGAGCAGTTCTTC.